This passage covers 25 T cell receptor beta chains from one sample sequenced in a study of CD8 T cells in ankylosing spondylitis. Each CDR3 protein gets one entry after TCRdb re-called the 5' RACE reads with MiXCR. The sample yields some 63,000 distinct CDR3 sequences, more than 5.5% seen once. Sequencing used synovial fluid, either unsorted or a sorted T cell fraction (not recorded which). Receptor source: a male donor with ankylosing spondylitis.

This clonotype came up many times. The chain employs TRBV29-1 and TRBJ1-5; possibly TRBD1 for D (6 bases). Trimming cost V 5 bases and J 11 bases, with 25 bases left between them. The length of the CDR3 is 15 residues. Germline V gene sequence: CDR1 SQVTM, CDR2 ANQGSEA. The CDR3 loop is CSVRVPGQRSGSQHF. The CDR3 DNA reads TGCAGCGTTCGAGTACCGGGACAAAGGTCGGGGTCCCAGCATTTT.

The sample holds many counts of this clonotype. The chain is built from TRBV11-2 and TRBJ2-1; TRBD2 matches at 8 bases. Germline V gene sequence: CDR1 SGHAT, CDR2 FQNNGV. The CDR3 extends over 15 amino acids. Trimming removed 3 bases from V and 4 bases from J; junction bases left unmatched: 5. The chain's CDR3 is CASSFTVAGYNEQFF. CDR3 bases: TGTGCCAGCAGCTTTACGGTAGCGGGGTACAATGAGCAGTTCTTC.

This clonotype occurred many times. This sequence joins TRBV20-1 and TRBJ2-7; 7 nucleotides agree with TRBD1. The ends lost 4 bases at V and 5 bases at J; junction bases unmatched: 8. Germline V lookup: CDR1 DFQATT, CDR2 SNEGSKA (reference sequence). The CDR3 spans 13 residues. CDR3 DNA: TGCAGTGCTAAGAGGGGGCGACCCGACGAGCAGTACTTC. It codes for CSAKRGRPDEQYF.

This clonotype has a handful of counts. The V and J genes are TRBV7-2 and TRBJ2-2; tentative D call: TRBD1 (6 bases). This CDR3 is 15 amino acids long. From germline, CDR1 is SGHTA and CDR2 FQGNSA. V was cut by 5 bases and J by 0 bases, with 10 bases left in between. CDR3 residues: CASSPGTTNTGELFF. The CDR3 DNA reads as TGTGCCAGCAGCCCCGGGACAACGAACACCGGGGAGCTGTTTTTT.

This clonotype was found many times. The chain recombines TRBV5-1 with TRBJ1-2; D is uncertain. The germline V gene has CDR1 SGHRS and CDR2 YFSETQ. The CDR3 loop spans 14 amino acids. Deletions cut 1 base from V and 6 bases from J, with 13 bases between. This CDR3 reads CASSLSLERHGYTF. The CDR3 nucleotides are TGCGCCAGCAGCTTGAGTTTGGAGAGGCATGGCTACACCTTC.

The chain combines TRBV11-3 with TRBJ1-5; D not certain. This CDR3 is built from 14 residues. Trimming shortened V by 2 bases and J by 3 bases, and 8 bases separated the two germline ends. Germline V lookup: CDR1 SGHNT, CDR2 YENEEA. The CDR3 coding sequence is TGTGCCAGCAGCTTATCTGGCGACAATCAGCCCCAGCATTTT. Its translation: CASSLSGDNQPQHF.

This clonotype was picked up many times. The J gene is TRBJ2-2, the V gene TRBV2; 8 bases line up with TRBD1. In germline, CDR1 is SNHLY, CDR2 FYNNEI. Losses at the gene ends were 7 bases for V and 6 bases for J; bases not matched to a gene: 7. This CDR3 is 14 amino acids long. The CDR3 is CASTYRGYSGELFF. CDR3 DNA: TGTGCCAGCACATACAGGGGGTATTCCGGGGAGCTGTTTTTT.

This clonotype was observed many times. The V call is TRBV14, the J call TRBJ1-3; unclear D gene. The CDR3 sequence is 14 residues long. The ends were cut back, 0 bases at V and 2 bases at J, with 5 bases in the middle. CDR1 and CDR2 (germline): SGHDN, FVKESK. The CDR3 loop reads CASSQDLAGNTIYF. DNA of the CDR3: TGTGCCAGCAGCCAAGATCTGGCTGGAAACACCATATATTTT.

This clonotype was seen repeatedly, ten times or more. The rearrangement joins TRBV29-1 to TRBJ1-2, with D possibly being TRBD1 (6 bases). Trimming shortened V by 4 bases and J by 5 bases, and 17 bases separated the two germline ends. Germline CDR1 is SQVTM and CDR2 is ANQGSEA. CDR3 length: 14 amino acids. CDR3 DNA: TGCAGCGTTGCGGGCACAGGGAACTCGTATGGCTACACCTTC. This translates into CSVAGTGNSYGYTF.

This clonotype came up a few times. The chain has TRBV3-1 and TRBJ2-5; unclear D gene. Germline V gene data show CDR1 as LGHDT and CDR2 as YNNKEL (reference sequence). Trimming stripped 2 bases from V and 1 base from J, with 8 bases between. The CDR3 sequence is 14 residues long. The DNA of the CDR3 is TGTGCCAGCAGCCAAAATATCGGCCAAGAGACCCAGTACTTC. Amino acid sequence: CASSQNIGQETQYF.

This clonotype was recorded at least ten times. The CDR3 DNA reads TGTGCCAGCAGCTCCGCAGGGTCAGATACGCAGTATTTT. Its translation: CASSSAGSDTQYF. This chain uses TRBV5-6 with TRBJ2-3; D is perhaps TRBD1 (5 bases). Trimming shortened V by 3 bases and J by 4 bases, and 9 bases separated the two germline ends. The CDR3 is 13 residues long. Germline CDR1 SGHDT, CDR2 YYEEEE. Full variable domain (outside the CDR3, taken from reference TRBV5-6 and TRBJ2-3): DAGVTQSPTHLIKTRGQQVTLRCSPKSGHDTVSWYQQALGQGPQFIFQYYEEEERQRGNFPDRFSGHQFPNYSSELNVNALLLGDSALYLCASSSAGSDTQYFGPGTRLTVL.

The CDR3 loop reads CASSRTSERQYF. The CDR3 DNA follows: TGTGCCAGCAGTCGGACGTCTGAGCGGCAGTACTTC. The chain has TRBV7-8 and TRBJ2-7; no clear D gene. V was cut by 6 bases and J by 9 bases, with 15 bases left in between. CDR1 is SGHVS, CDR2 FQNEAQ, per germline. The CDR3 has 12 amino acids.

The gene calls are TRBV3-1 and TRBJ2-5; the D gene is possibly TRBD1 (5 bases). The V and J ends lost 2 bases and 5 bases respectively, with 15 bases between them. The germline CDR1 and CDR2 sequences are LGHDT and YNNKEL (reference sequence). The CDR3 is 15 amino acids. CDR3 nucleotides: TGTGCCAGCAGCCAAATGGGCAGGGCTCGGGAGACCCAGTACTTC. Translation gives CASSQMGRARETQYF.

This clonotype came up a few times. The chain couples TRBV28 to TRBJ2-3; D is unresolved. The V and J ends lost 6 bases and 5 bases respectively, with 18 bases between them. Germline CDR1 MDHEN, CDR2 SYDVKM. CDR3 length equals 15 residues. CDR3 bases: TGTGCCAGCAGCCGCCTGGGTGCGGCCCAAGATACGCAGTATTTT. Protein sequence: CASSRLGAAQDTQYF. The entire variable domain, with the rest obtained from reference TRBV28 and TRBJ2-3, is as follows: DVKVTQSSRYLVKRTGEKVFLECVQDMDHENMFWYRQDPGLGLRLIYFSYDVKMKEKGDIPEGYSVSREKKERFSLILESASTNQTSMYLCASSRLGAAQDTQYFGPGTRLTVL.

This clonotype came up a few times. The chain joins TRBV11-3 to TRBJ1-6; no clear D. This CDR3 region has 13 residues. CDR1 is SGHNT and CDR2 is YENEEA in the germline V gene. V was shortened by 0 bases and J by 8 bases, with 5 bases between the two germline ends. The CDR3: CASSLDPDSPLHF. The CDR3, as DNA: TGTGCCAGCAGCTTAGACCCCGATTCACCCCTCCACTTT.

This clonotype was picked up a small number of times. The chain links TRBV18 to TRBJ2-7; D possibly corresponds to TRBD1 (6 bases). Trimming removed 6 bases at V and 4 bases at J, with 7 bases between. Per germline, CDR1 KGHSH and CDR2 LQKENI. The CDR3 has 11 residues. CDR3 protein: CASSGQYEQYF. In DNA form, the CDR3 reads TGTGCCAGCTCCGGACAGTACGAGCAGTACTTC.

This clonotype showed up just once. This chain uses TRBV20-1 with TRBJ2-5; D perhaps matches TRBD2 (5 bases). Germline CDR1 and CDR2: DFQATT and SNEGSKA (reference sequence). V shed 0 bases and J shed 7 bases, with 15 bases lying between them. The CDR3 contains 14 residues. CDR3 DNA: TGCAGTGCTAGAGATAGGACGGAGGCGTGGACCCAGTACTTC. It specifies CSARDRTEAWTQYF.

The chain couples TRBV7-2 to TRBJ2-7; D not resolved. Per germline, CDR1 SGHTA and CDR2 FQGNSA. Trimming shortened V by 2 bases and J by 6 bases, and 5 bases separated the two germline ends. The CDR3 length is 11 residues. The CDR3 sequence is CASSLLSEQYF. The DNA for the CDR3 is TGTGCCAGCAGCTTACTCTCCGAGCAGTACTTC.

J is TRBJ2-1 and V is TRBV19, with a tentative D call TRBD1 (6 bases). Germline lookup yields CDR1 LNHDA and CDR2 SQIVND (reference sequence). This CDR3 contains 14 residues. V dropped 6 bases and J dropped 7 bases, with 16 bases sitting between them. CDR3 nucleotide sequence: TGTGCCAGTAGGGTCCGCGGAGACAGGAATGAGCAGTTCTTC. It encodes CASRVRGDRNEQFF.

This clonotype turned up a few times. This chain uses TRBV19 with TRBJ2-3, with D hard to call. The CDR3 runs 13 residues. Per germline, CDR1 LNHDA and CDR2 SQIVND (reference sequence). V dropped 0 bases and J dropped 3 bases, with 4 bases sitting between them. The CDR3 protein is CASSIEGTDTQYF. The CDR3 DNA is TGTGCCAGTAGTATAGAAGGAACAGATACGCAGTATTTT.

This clonotype was observed many times. V and J are TRBV20-1 and TRBJ2-7; D remains ambiguous. Trimming pared 6 bases from V and 3 bases from J, leaving 9 bases between. The V gene's germline CDR1 is DFQATT and CDR2 SNEGSKA (reference sequence). The CDR3 runs to 11 residues. CDR3 in amino acids: CSAAPGYEQYF. DNA of the CDR3: TGCAGTGCCGCGCCTGGCTACGAGCAGTACTTC.

This clonotype occurred many times. This chain connects TRBV12-3 or TRBV12-4 to TRBJ2-1, with D perhaps assigned TRBD1 or TRBD2 (6 bases each). The CDR3 spans 13 residues. Trimming stripped 3 bases from V and 8 bases from J, with 11 bases between. DNA for the CDR3: TGTGCCAGCAGTTTGGGGAGGACAGATGAGCAGTTCTTC. This translates into CASSLGRTDEQFF.

The gene calls are TRBV6-6 and TRBJ2-3; 7 bases align to TRBD1. The V segment lost 4 bases and the J segment 10 bases; nucleotides outside the gene matches: 2. The germline CDR1 and CDR2 sequences are MNHNY and SVGAGI (reference sequence). This CDR3 contains 11 residues. The CDR3, as DNA: TGTGCCAGCAGTTTGGGACAGCCGCAGTATTTT. This codes for CASSLGQPQYF.

This clonotype was counted only a few times. V and J are TRBV11-3 and TRBJ2-1; tentatively, D is TRBD2 (6 bases). CDR1 is SGHNT, CDR2 YENEEA, per germline. This CDR3 region has 14 residues. Trimming removed 5 bases from V and 3 bases from J, with 11 bases in between. DNA of the CDR3: TGTGCCAGCAGCGCCCCGGGAGTCTACAATGAGCAGTTCTTC. Encoded protein: CASSAPGVYNEQFF.

This clonotype is deemed medium-sized. V is TRBV3-1 and J is TRBJ2-3, with 8 bases that match TRBD2. There are 16 residues in the CDR3. Germline V gene lookup returns CDR1 LGHDT and CDR2 YNNKEL (reference sequence). V lost 3 bases and J lost 0; bases outside the gene matches: 5. The CDR3 nucleotides are TGTGCCAGCAGCCAGGGTAGCGGGGCGAGCACAGATACGCAGTATTTT. Its protein is CASSQGSGASTDTQYF.